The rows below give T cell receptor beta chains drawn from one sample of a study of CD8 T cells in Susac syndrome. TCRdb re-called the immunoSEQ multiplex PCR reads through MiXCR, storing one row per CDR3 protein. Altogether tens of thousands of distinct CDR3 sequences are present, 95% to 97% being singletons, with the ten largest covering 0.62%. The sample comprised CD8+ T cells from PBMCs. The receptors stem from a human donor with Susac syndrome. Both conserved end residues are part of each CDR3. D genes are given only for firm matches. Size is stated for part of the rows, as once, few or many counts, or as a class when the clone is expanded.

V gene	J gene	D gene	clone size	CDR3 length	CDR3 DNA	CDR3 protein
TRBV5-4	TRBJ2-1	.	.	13	TGTGCCAGCAGCTCAACAGGGCGCAATGAGCAGTTCTTC	CASSSTGRNEQFF
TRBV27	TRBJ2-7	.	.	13	TGTGCCAGCAGTAGGACAGACTCCTACGAGCAGTACTTC	CASSRTDSYEQYF
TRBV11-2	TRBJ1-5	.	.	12	TGTGCCAGCAGCTTCGTACAGGGGCCCCAGCATTTT	CASSFVQGPQHF
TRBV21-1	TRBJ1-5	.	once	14	TGTGCCAGCAGTAAAAGGGGCCAGAATCAGCCCCAGCATTTT	CASSKRGQNQPQHF
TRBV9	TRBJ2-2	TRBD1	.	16	TGTGCCAGCAGCGTAACTACAGGGGGCCTGCCCGGGGAGCTGTTTTTT	CASSVTTGGLPGELFF
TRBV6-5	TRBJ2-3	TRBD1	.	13	TGTGCCAGCAGTCAGGGGGCTGGGGATACGCAGTATTTT	CASSQGAGDTQYF
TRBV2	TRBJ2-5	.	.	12	TGTGCCAGCTCTCAAATACAAGAGACCCAGTACTTC	CASSQIQETQYF
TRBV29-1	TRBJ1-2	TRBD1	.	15	TGCAGCGTCGCCCCGGGCGGGACAGCTAACTATGGCTACACCTTC	CSVAPGGTANYGYTF
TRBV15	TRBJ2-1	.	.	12	TGTGCCACCAGGGATGGACACAATGAGCAGTTCTTC	CATRDGHNEQFF
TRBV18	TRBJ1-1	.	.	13	TGTGCCAGCTCCTCCTCCGCGACCAGCGAAGCTTTCTTT	CASSSSATSEAFF
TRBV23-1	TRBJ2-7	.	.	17	TGCGCCAGCAGAGTCAATCCAAGACCTCGGGACTTGTACGAGCAGTACTTC	CASRVNPRPRDLYEQYF
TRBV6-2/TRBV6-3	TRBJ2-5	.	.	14	TGTGCCAGCATCCTTACCCCGGGCCAAGAGACCCAGTACTTC	CASILTPGQETQYF
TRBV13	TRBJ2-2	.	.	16	TGTGCCAGCAGCGCCGCGAGCCGACTGAACACCGGGGAGCTGTTTTTT	CASSAASRLNTGELFF
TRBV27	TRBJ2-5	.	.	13	TGTGCCAGCAGTTACCGGGTTCAGGAGACCCAGTACTTC	CASSYRVQETQYF
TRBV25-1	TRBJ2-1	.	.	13	TGTGCCAGCAGTGAACTTCCCTACAATGAGCAGTTCTTC	CASSELPYNEQFF
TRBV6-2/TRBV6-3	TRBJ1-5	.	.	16	TGTGCCAGCAGCCCTCCGGAGGACCCGGTGGGACAGCCCCAGCATTTT	CASSPPEDPVGQPQHF
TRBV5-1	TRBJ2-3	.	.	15	TGCGCCAGCAGCTTAGACGGTGATCGCACAGATACGCAGTATTTT	CASSLDGDRTDTQYF
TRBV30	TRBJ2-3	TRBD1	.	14	TGTGCCTGGGAGGAGGGACAGGGCACAGATACGCAGTATTTT	CAWEEGQGTDTQYF
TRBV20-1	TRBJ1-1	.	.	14	TGCAGTGCTCCAGCTGGGGGATTGAACACTGAAGTTTTCTTT	CSAPAGGLNTEVFF
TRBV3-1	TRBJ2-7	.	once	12	TGTGCCAGCAGCCTTGGGACAAACGAGCAGTACTTC	CASSLGTNEQYF
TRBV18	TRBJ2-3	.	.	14	TGTGCCAGCTCACCACCGGGGGTCCCAGATACGCAGTATTTT	CASSPPGVPDTQYF
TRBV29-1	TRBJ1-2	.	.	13	TGCAGCGTTAGCCAGGGCTCTAACTATGGCTACACCTTC	CSVSQGSNYGYTF
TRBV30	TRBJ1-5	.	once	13	TGTGCCTGGAGTGTCGGAGATGATCAGCCCCAGCATTTT	CAWSVGDDQPQHF
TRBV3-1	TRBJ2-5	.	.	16	TGTGCCAGCAGCGGAGAACAGGATACACCCCAAGAGACCCAGTACTTC	CASSGEQDTPQETQYF
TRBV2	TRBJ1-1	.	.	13	TGTGCCAGCAGTGAAATCGGTGGCCTACAAGCTTTCTTT	CASSEIGGLQAFF
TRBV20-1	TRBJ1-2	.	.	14	TGCAGTGCTAGAGCCGGAGGAAGCCTATATGGCTACACCTTC	CSARAGGSLYGYTF
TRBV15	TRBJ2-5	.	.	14	TGTGCCACCAGCAATTCCAAGGGGAAAGAGACCCAGTACTTC	CATSNSKGKETQYF
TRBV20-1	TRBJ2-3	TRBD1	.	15	TGCAGTGCTAGACGTGCAGGGACAGGCCCAGATACGCAGTATTTT	CSARRAGTGPDTQYF
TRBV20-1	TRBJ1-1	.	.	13	TGCAGTGCTAGATCGGGGACAACGGTTAAAGCTTTCTTT	CSARSGTTVKAFF
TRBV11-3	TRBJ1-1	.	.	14	TGTGCCAGCAGCTCCGGAGGGGGAACAGTTGAAGCTTTCTTT	CASSSGGGTVEAFF
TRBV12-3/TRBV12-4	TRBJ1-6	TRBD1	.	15	TGTGCCAGCAGCTTCGGGACAGCCCGAGATTCACCCCTCCACTTT	CASSFGTARDSPLHF
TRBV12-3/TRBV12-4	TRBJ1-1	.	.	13	TGTGCCAGCAGCCAGGGATTTCTGACTGAAGCTTTCTTT	CASSQGFLTEAFF
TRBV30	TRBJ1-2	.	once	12	TGTGCCTGGAAGGGTATTGACTATGGCTACACCTTC	CAWKGIDYGYTF
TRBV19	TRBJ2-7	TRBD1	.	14	TGTGCCAGTAGTATAGATCCAGGGGGCTACGAGCAGTACTTC	CASSIDPGGYEQYF
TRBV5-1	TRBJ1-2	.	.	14	TGCGCCAGCAGCTTGTCAGGCTCTAACTATGGCTACACCTTC	CASSLSGSNYGYTF
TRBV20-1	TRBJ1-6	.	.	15	TGCAGTGCTAGAGAGGCGGAACGAGCAGTTTCACCCCTCCACTTT	CSAREAERAVSPLHF
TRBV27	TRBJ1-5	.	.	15	TGTGCCAGCAGGCGCAGTACAGGAGACAATCAGCCCCAGCATTTT	CASRRSTGDNQPQHF
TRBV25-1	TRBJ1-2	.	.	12	TGTGCCAGCCGGACGGGGACTTATGGCTACACCTTC	CASRTGTYGYTF
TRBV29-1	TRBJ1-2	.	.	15	TGCAGCGTTGAAGGTGCGGGACTCCTTAACTATGGCTACACCTTC	CSVEGAGLLNYGYTF
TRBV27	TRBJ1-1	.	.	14	TGTGCCAGCAGTCTCCGGGGGCGTAGGACTGAAGCTTTCTTT	CASSLRGRRTEAFF
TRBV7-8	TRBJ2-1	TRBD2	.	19	TGTGCCAGCAGCTCCTTCCTTGGACCTAGCGGATTGGGGTACAATGAGCAGTTCTTC	CASSSFLGPSGLGYNEQFF
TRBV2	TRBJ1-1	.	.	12	TGTGCCAGCAGGGGTATGACCGCTGAAGCTTTCTTT	CASRGMTAEAFF
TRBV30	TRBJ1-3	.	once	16	TGTGCCTGGAGTGTACTAAAGGGGCGCGGTGGAAACACCATATATTTT	CAWSVLKGRGGNTIYF
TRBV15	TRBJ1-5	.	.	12	TGTGCCACCCTCCCTAGCAATCAGCCCCAGCATTTT	CATLPSNQPQHF
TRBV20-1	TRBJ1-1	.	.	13	TGCAGTGCTAGAGACCCCCTTAACACTGAAGCTTTCTTT	CSARDPLNTEAFF
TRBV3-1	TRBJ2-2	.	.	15	TGTGCCAGCAGCCAAGATGGATGGAACACCGGGGAGCTGTTTTTT	CASSQDGWNTGELFF
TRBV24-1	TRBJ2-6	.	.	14	TGTGCCACCTCAGCGGTTGGAGGGGCCAACGTCCTGACTTTC	CATSAVGGANVLTF
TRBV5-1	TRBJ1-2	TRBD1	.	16	TGCGCCAGCAGCTCCCCTTTAACGACAGGGGGCTATGGCTACACCTTC	CASSSPLTTGGYGYTF
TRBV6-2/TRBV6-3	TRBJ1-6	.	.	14	TGTGCCAGCAGTTACTCGATATATGGTTCACCCCTCCACTTT	CASSYSIYGSPLHF
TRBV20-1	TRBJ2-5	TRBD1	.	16	TGCAGTGCTAGAGCGACGATTACCGGGACAGACGAGACCCAGTACTTC	CSARATITGTDETQYF
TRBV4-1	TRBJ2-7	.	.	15	TGCGCCAGCAGCCAAGGGACTTCGGGCCGCTACGAGCAGTACTTC	CASSQGTSGRYEQYF
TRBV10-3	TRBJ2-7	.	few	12	TGTGCCATCAGTGAGACCGGGTACGAGCAGTACTTC	CAISETGYEQYF
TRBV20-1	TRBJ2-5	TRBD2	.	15	TGCAGTGCTAGCGGTAGCGGGGGGTTCCAAGAGACCCAGTACTTC	CSASGSGGFQETQYF
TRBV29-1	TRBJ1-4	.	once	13	TGCAGCGTTGGGGGCAGGGCCGGCGAGGAACTGTTTTTT	CSVGGRAGEELFF
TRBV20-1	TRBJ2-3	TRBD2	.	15	TGCAGTGCTAGAGATTACGGGGGGGGCACAGATACGCAGTATTTT	CSARDYGGGTDTQYF